The present T cell receptor (beta chain) was sequenced within a study of T cell changes during pregnancy in multiple sclerosis. Trimming cost V 10 bases and J 1 base; bases outside gene matches: 9. This CDR3 is built from 14 residues. CDR1 and CDR2 from the germline V gene are ENHRY and SYGVKD. Assay used: immunoSEQ multiplex PCR; TCRdb lists only in-frame clones, some missing. The sample lists approximately 43,000 clones; less than 95% were seen once. The TCR comes from a female donor with multiple sclerosis, enrolled in a pregnancy study. The starting material was CD8+ T cells from peripheral blood mononuclear cells, obtained in the first trimester of pregnancy. The chain carries TRBV10-3 and TRBJ1-2; 7 bases fit TRBD1. The CDR3 sequence is CATRTGPINYGYTF. CDR3 DNA: TGTGCCACTCGGACAGGCCCGATTAACTATGGCTACACCTTC.